Listed here are 15 T cell receptor beta chains from one sample, sequenced in a study of T cells after yellow fever vaccination. A single record per CDR3 protein comes from TCRdb applying MiXCR to the 5' RACE reads. The table lists roughly 240,000 distinct CDR3 sequences, roughly 6.3% of them singletons. The source material was CD4+ T cells sorted from PBMCs, sampled on the day of the yellow fever booster vaccination. Source of these receptors: a man aged 25-45 years who received the YFV17D yellow fever vaccine.

This sequence joins TRBV18 and TRBJ2-7; 9 bases are a match to TRBD2. The germline V gene encodes CDR1 KGHSH and CDR2 LQKENI. Trimming took 3 bases from V and 0 from J; bases not matched to a gene: 15. The CDR3 has 19 residues. The CDR3 reads CASSPRGTSLSPSSYEQYF. DNA for the CDR3: TGTGCCAGCTCACCCCGAGGGACTAGCTTATCCCCTAGCTCCTACGAGCAGTACTTC.

This clonotype showed up many times. The CDR3 spells CSAREWTSGRALYNEQFF. As DNA, the CDR3 is TGCAGTGCTAGAGAGTGGACTAGCGGGAGGGCCCTCTACAATGAGCAGTTCTTC. This chain connects TRBV20-1 to TRBJ2-1; TRBD2 aligns across 15 bases. After removal of 0 bases from V and 3 bases from J, the junction contained 6 bases not matched to a gene. CDR1 DFQATT and CDR2 SNEGSKA come from the germline V gene (reference sequence). The CDR3 has 18 residues.

The table lists this clonotype with a few counts. The V gene is TRBV3-1, the J gene TRBJ2-7, with 11 nucleotides matching TRBD2. The germline gives CDR1 LGHDT, CDR2 YNNKEL (reference sequence). V lost 4 bases, J lost 5 bases, and 4 bases stayed unmatched. This CDR3 region has 14 residues. The CDR3 here is CASSPSSGRNEQYF. CDR3 nucleotides: TGTGCCAGCAGCCCATCTAGCGGGAGGAACGAGCAGTACTTC.

This chain links TRBV20-1 with TRBJ2-5; 13 bases fit TRBD2. Germline loops: CDR1 DFQATT, CDR2 SNEGSKA (reference sequence). The trim removed 6 bases at V and 4 bases at J, leaving 5 bases unmatched. This CDR3 spans 14 amino acids. CDR3 bases: TGCAGTGCCAGGACTAGCGGGAGCTTAGAGACCCAGTACTTC. This encodes CSARTSGSLETQYF.

This clonotype has at least ten counts. The V gene is TRBV7-6, the J gene TRBJ2-1, with a possible D match to TRBD2 (7 bases). CDR1 SGHVS and CDR2 FNYEAQ come from the germline V gene. The CDR3 loop spans 16 amino acids. V was trimmed by 4 bases and J by 8 bases, leaving 21 bases between them. The CDR3 region is CASSSSAGGGAYEQFF. The DNA for the CDR3 is TGTGCCAGCAGCTCGTCCGCTGGGGGGGGCGCCTATGAGCAGTTCTTC.

About this clonotype: A much larger clone lies one base from this, so it may be a read error. The V gene is TRBV20-1, the J gene TRBJ2-7, with D possibly TRBD1 on 5 matching bases. V shed 6 bases and J shed 0 bases, with 12 bases lying between them. CDR1 is DFQATT and CDR2 is SNEGSKA in the germline V gene (reference sequence). This CDR3 region has 13 residues. This CDR3 is CSADNRSSYEQYF. In nucleotides, the CDR3 is TGCAGTGCCGATAACAGGTCCTCCTACGAGCAGTACTTC.

The table lists this clonotype with many counts. The rearrangement joins TRBV5-4 to TRBJ2-2; D gene unclear. Germline CDR1 is SGHNT and CDR2 is YYREEE (reference sequence). The CDR3 runs 12 residues. Trimming took off 5 bases at V and 6 bases at J, with 8 bases between the two ends. As DNA, the CDR3 is TGTGCCAGCAGAATCGAGTCCGGGGAGCTGTTTTTT. Amino acid sequence: CASRIESGELFF.

This clonotype was seen a handful of times. CDR3 nucleotides: TGTGCCAGCACCACAGGGCGGGGCCAAGAGACCCAGTACTTC. Its protein product is CASTTGRGQETQYF. The chain links TRBV5-4 to TRBJ2-5; D is tentatively TRBD1 or TRBD2 (6 bases each). The CDR3 contains 14 residues. Germline V gene sequence: CDR1 SGHNT, CDR2 YYREEE (reference sequence). V lost 6 bases and J 1 base, leaving 13 bases between the germline ends.

The chain employs TRBV20-1 and TRBJ2-1; 16 bases are shared with TRBD2. The CDR3 spans 16 residues. The V gene end was trimmed by 3 bases and the J gene end by 9 bases; junction bases not matched to a gene: 8. Germline V gives CDR1 DFQATT, CDR2 SNEGSKA (reference sequence). CDR3 region: CSARSPGTSGRAEQFF. The CDR3 DNA reads as TGCAGTGCTAGGAGCCCCGGGACTAGCGGGAGGGCTGAGCAGTTCTTC.

This clonotype was recorded many times. The CDR3 nucleotides read TGTGCCAGCAGCCAGCCGGACCCGTGGTACGAGCAGTACTTC. Amino acid sequence: CASSQPDPWYEQYF. V usage is TRBV4-2 and J usage is TRBJ2-7; D uncertain. In germline, CDR1 is LGHNA, CDR2 YNFKEQ. V lost 3 bases to trimming and J lost 4 bases, with 13 bases between them. The CDR3 extends over 14 amino acids.

This clonotype was observed a handful of times. The rearrangement joins TRBV7-2 to TRBJ2-1; no clear D. Germline V gene sequence: CDR1 SGHTA, CDR2 FQGNSA. The ends were cut back, 6 bases at V and 1 base at J, with 10 bases in the middle. The CDR3 loop spans 14 amino acids. DNA of the CDR3: TGTGCCAGCAGTTATCCGGGTTCCTACAATGAGCAGTTCTTC. Translated: CASSYPGSYNEQFF.

This clonotype was detected ten times or more. The chain combines TRBV6-2 or TRBV6-3 with TRBJ1-1; the D is unclear. This CDR3 comprises 13 residues. With 8 bases removed from V and 4 bases from J, the gap between germline ends came to 14 bases. Germline V gene sequence: CDR1 MNHEY, CDR2 SVGEGT. The CDR3 sequence: CASFLLLGTEAFF. CDR3 DNA: TGTGCCAGCTTCCTTCTCCTGGGCACTGAAGCTTTCTTT.

This clonotype was seen only a few times. This chain joins TRBV30 and TRBJ2-5; a possible D gene is TRBD2 (5 bases). Germline lookup yields CDR1 GTSNPN and CDR2 SVGIG (reference sequence). The V end was cut by 8 bases, the J end by 3 bases, with 13 bases between. The CDR3 spans 12 residues. CDR3 sequence reads: CARSWGEETQYF. CDR3 sequence (DNA): TGTGCCCGATCCTGGGGAGAAGAGACCCAGTACTTC.

This clonotype appeared a few times. J is TRBJ2-7 and V is TRBV20-1; 7 positions match TRBD1. CDR1 and CDR2 (germline): DFQATT, SNEGSKA (reference sequence). CDR3 length: 14 residues. The ends lost 3 bases at V and 1 base at J; junction bases unmatched: 6. Here the CDR3 DNA reads TGCAGTGCTAGTGAAGGGACAGCTTCCTACGAGCAGTACTTC. Protein sequence: CSASEGTASYEQYF.

This clonotype was picked up a small number of times. The chain employs TRBV27 and TRBJ1-1; D gene uncertain. CDR1 and CDR2 from the germline V gene are MNHEY and SMNVEV (reference sequence). CDR3 size: 14 residues. Trimming stripped 4 bases from V and 0 bases from J, with 9 bases between. CDR3 bases: TGTGCCAGCAGTTCCTGGGGAGTGAACACTGAAGCTTTCTTT. It encodes CASSSWGVNTEAFF.